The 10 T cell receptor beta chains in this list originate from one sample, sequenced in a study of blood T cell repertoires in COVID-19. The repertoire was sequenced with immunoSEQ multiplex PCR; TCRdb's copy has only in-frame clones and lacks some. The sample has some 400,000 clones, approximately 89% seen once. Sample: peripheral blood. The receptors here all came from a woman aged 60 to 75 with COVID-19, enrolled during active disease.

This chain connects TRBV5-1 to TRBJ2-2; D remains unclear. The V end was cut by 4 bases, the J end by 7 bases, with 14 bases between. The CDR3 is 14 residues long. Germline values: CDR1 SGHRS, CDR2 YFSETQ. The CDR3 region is CASSLPTGSGELFF. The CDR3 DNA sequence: TGCGCCAGCAGCCTCCCGACGGGTAGCGGGGAGCTGTTTTTT.

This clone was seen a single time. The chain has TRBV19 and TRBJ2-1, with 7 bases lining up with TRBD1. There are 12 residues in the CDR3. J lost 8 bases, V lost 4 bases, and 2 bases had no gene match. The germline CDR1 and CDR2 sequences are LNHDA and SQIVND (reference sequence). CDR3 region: CASSRQGYEQFF. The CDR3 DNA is TGTGCCAGTAGTAGACAGGGCTATGAGCAGTTCTTC.

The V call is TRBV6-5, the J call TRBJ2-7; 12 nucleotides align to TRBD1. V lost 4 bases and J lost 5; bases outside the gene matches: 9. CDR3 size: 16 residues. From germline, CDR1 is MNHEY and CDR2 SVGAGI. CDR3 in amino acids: CASSSSGTGGRHEQYF. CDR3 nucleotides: TGTGCCAGCAGTTCATCGGGGACAGGGGGCAGGCACGAGCAGTACTTC.

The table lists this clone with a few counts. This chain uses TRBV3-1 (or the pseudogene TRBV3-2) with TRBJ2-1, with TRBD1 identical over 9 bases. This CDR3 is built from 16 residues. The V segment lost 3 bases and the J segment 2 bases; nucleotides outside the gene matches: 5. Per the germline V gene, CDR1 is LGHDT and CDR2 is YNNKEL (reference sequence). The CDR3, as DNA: TGTGCCAGCAGCCAGAAACAGGGGGCGACCTACAATGAGCAGTTCTTC. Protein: CASSQKQGATYNEQFF.

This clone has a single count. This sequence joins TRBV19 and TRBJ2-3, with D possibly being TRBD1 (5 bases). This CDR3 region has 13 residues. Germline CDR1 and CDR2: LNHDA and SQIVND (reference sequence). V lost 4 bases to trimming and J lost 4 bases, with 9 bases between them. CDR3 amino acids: CASSRLGADTQYF. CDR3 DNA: TGTGCCAGTAGTAGGTTAGGGGCAGATACGCAGTATTTT.

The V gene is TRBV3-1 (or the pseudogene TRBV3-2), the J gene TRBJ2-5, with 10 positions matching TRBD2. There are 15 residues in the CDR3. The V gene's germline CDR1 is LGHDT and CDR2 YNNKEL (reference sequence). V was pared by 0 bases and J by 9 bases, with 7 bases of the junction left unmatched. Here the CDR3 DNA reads TGTGCCAGCAGCCAAGATGCTAGCGGGGGATTGGCCCAGTACTTC. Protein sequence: CASSQDASGGLAQYF.

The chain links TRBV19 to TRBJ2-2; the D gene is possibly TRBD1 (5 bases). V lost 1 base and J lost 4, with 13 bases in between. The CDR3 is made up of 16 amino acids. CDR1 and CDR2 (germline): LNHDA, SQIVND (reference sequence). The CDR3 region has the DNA TGTGCCAGTAGTATAGCAAGGGGTCTGAGCACCGGGGAGCTGTTTTTT. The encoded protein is CASSIARGLSTGELFF. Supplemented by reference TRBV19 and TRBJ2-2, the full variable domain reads DGGITQSPKYLFRKEGQNVTLSCEQNLNHDAMYWYRQDPGQGLRLIYYSQIVNDFQKGDIAEGYSVSREKKESFPLTVTSAQKNPTAFYLCASSIARGLSTGELFFGEGSRLTVL.

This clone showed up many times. CDR3: CASSSYPGQGYEQYF. CDR3 coding DNA: TGCGCCAGCAGCTCCTATCCCGGACAGGGTTACGAGCAGTACTTC. The J gene is TRBJ2-7, the V gene TRBV5-1, with 8 bases matching TRBD1. The germline CDR1 and CDR2 sequences are SGHRS and YFSETQ. V was pared by 3 bases and J by 4 bases, with 9 bases of the junction left unmatched. The CDR3 length is 15 residues.

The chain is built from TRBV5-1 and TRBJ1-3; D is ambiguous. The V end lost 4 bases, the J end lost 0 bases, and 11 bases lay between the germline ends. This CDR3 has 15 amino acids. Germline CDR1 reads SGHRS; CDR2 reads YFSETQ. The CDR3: CASSHHRDSGNTIYF. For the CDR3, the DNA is TGCGCCAGCAGCCATCACCGGGACTCTGGAAACACCATATATTTT. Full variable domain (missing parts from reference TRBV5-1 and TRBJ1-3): KAGVTQTPRYLIKTRGQQVTLSCSPISGHRSVSWYQQTPGQGLQFLFEYFSETQRNKGNFPGRFSGRQFSNSRSEMNVSTLELGDSALYLCASSHHRDSGNTIYFGEGSWLTVV.

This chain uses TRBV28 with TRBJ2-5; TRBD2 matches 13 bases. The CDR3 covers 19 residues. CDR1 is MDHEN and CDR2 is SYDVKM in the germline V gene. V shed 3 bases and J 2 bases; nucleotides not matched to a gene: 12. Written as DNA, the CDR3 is TGTGCCAGCAGTTTCCCCCTCCGACTAGCGGGGGGACGGCAAGAGACCCAGTACTTC. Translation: CASSFPLRLAGGRQETQYF.